This entry is about one TCR beta chain. Its antigen is unidentified. CDR3 length equals 12 residues. Trimming stripped 2 bases from V and 6 bases from J, with 7 bases between. Germline-derived CDR1 and CDR2 are SGHRS and YFSETQ. The entry originates in a study of T cell responses to AZD1222 COVID-19 vaccine. Whole-study context: The analysis combined second doses at about 4 or about 12 weeks.

Study findings and constraints: No repertoire was sampled before or during the peak T cell response, only after it.

Assay used: immunoSEQ multiplex PCR; TCRdb lists only in-frame clones, some missing. The sample contains under 95,000 clones, under 90% of which appear only once. Sequenced here: peripheral blood, sampled on day 0 of AZD1222 vaccination. This rearrangement joins TRBV5-1 to TRBJ2-3; D is undetermined. The TCR comes from an adult in good health. CDR3 loop: CASSFGKDTQYF. CDR3 nucleotide sequence: TGCGCCAGCAGCTTTGGTAAGGATACGCAGTATTTT. Based on the CDR3 plus reference TRBV5-1 and TRBJ2-3, the full variable domain is KAGVTQTPRYLIKTRGQQVTLSCSPISGHRSVSWYQQTPGQGLQFLFEYFSETQRNKGNFPGRFSGRQFSNSRSEMNVSTLELGDSALYLCASSFGKDTQYFGPGTRLTVL.